The present entry profiles one TCR beta chain with its context. The data derive from a study of OX40 agonist ivuxolimab in advanced cancers. Profiled with immunoSEQ multiplex PCR; TCRdb holds only in-frame clones, not every one. Of under 85,000 clones in the sample, approximately 95% were seen once. With 3 bases clipped from V and 7 bases from J, the junction kept 9 bases outside the gene matches. CDR3 length: 14 residues. The germline V gene has CDR1 SGDLS and CDR2 YYNGEE. The specimen was CD4+ or CD8+ T cells sorted from blood, collected in a trial of the OX40 agonist ivuxolimab. V usage is TRBV9 and J usage is TRBJ1-1; TRBD1 agrees at 7 bases. The TCR comes from an adult with an advanced solid tumor such as melanoma, head and neck, liver or kidney cancer. CDR3 sequence reads: CASSGGKTGVEAFF. CDR3 in DNA: TGTGCCAGCAGCGGGGGTAAAACAGGGGTTGAAGCTTTCTTT.